This TCR beta chain was retrieved from a study of blood T cell repertoires in COVID-19. Study as a whole: Italy, Spain and the United States were the sources of the convalescent and acute COVID-19 samples.

Generated by immunoSEQ multiplex PCR, the TCRdb table keeps only in-frame clones and is missing some. The sample holds around 110,000 clones; over 65% are singletons and the top ten take approximately 2.1%. Sequencing was performed on peripheral blood. The receptor was isolated from a young man with acute or convalescent COVID-19.

The CDR3 reads CASTQTPRAHNEQFF. For the CDR3, the DNA is TGTGCCAGCACCCAGACTCCCAGGGCCCACAATGAGCAGTTCTTC. This sequence joins TRBV27 and TRBJ2-1, with D perhaps TRBD1 (5 bases). Per germline, CDR1 MNHEY and CDR2 SMNVEV (reference sequence). This CDR3 has 15 amino acids. The V and J ends lost 7 bases and 5 bases respectively, with 18 bases between them.